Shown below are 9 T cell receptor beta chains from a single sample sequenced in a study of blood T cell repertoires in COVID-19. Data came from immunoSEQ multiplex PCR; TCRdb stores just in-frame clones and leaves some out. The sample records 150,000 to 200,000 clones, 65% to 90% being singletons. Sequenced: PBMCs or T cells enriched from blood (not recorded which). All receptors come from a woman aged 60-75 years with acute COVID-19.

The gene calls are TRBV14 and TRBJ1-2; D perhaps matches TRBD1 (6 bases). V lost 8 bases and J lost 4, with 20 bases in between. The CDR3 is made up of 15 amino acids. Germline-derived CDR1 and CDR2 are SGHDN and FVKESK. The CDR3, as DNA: TGTGCCAGCGTAGGAACAGGGACGGATGTCTATGGCTACACCTTC. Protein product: CASVGTGTDVYGYTF.

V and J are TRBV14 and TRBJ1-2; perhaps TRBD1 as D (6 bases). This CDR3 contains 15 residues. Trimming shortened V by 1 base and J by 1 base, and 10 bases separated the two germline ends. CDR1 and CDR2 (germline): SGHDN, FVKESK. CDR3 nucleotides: TGTGCCAGCAGCCAAGGGGGACACCTTAACTATGGCTACACCTTC. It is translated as CASSQGGHLNYGYTF. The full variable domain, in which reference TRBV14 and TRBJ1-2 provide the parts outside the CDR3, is EAGVTQFPSHSVIEKGQTVTLRCDPISGHDNLYWYRRVMGKEIKFLLHFVKESKQDESGMPNNRFLAERTGGTYSTLKVQPAELEDSGVYFCASSQGGHLNYGYTFGSGTRLTVV.

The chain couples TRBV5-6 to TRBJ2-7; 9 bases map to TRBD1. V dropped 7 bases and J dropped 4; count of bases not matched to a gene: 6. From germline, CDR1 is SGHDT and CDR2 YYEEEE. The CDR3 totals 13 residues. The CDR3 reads CASLGQGKYEQYF. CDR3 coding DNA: TGTGCCAGCCTGGGACAGGGAAAATACGAGCAGTACTTC.

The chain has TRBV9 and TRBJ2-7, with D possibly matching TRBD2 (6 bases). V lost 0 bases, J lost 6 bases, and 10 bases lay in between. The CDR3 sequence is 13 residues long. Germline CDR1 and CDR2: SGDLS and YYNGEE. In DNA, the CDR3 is TGTGCCAGCAGCGTAGCGGGAGCGAGCGAGCAGTACTTC. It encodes CASSVAGASEQYF.

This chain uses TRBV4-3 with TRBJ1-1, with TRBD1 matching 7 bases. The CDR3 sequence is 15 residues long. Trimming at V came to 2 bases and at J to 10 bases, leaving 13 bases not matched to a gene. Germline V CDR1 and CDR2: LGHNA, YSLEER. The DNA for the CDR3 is TGCGCCAGCAGCCAATCCCTCCGAGGGACAGAAGGAGCTTTCTTT. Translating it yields CASSQSLRGTEGAFF.

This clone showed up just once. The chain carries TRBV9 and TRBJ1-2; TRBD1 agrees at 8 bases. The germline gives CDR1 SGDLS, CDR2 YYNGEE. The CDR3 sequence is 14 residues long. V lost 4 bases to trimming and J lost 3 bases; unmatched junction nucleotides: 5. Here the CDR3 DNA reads TGTGCCAGCAGCAAAACGGGACAGGACTATGGCTACACCTTC. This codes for CASSKTGQDYGYTF.

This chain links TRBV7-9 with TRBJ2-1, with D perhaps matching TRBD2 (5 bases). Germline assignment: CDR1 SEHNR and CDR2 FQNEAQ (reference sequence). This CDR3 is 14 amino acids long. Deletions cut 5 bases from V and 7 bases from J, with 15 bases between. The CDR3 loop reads CASSPSLGWNEQFF. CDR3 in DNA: TGTGCCAGCAGCCCTAGCCTCGGTTGGAATGAGCAGTTCTTC.

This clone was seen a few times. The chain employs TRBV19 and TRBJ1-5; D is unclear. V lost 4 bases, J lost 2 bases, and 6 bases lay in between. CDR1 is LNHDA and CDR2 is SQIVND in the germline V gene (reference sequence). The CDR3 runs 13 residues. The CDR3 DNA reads TGTGCCAGTAGTACAGTGCGCAATCAGCCCCAGCATTTT. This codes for CASSTVRNQPQHF.

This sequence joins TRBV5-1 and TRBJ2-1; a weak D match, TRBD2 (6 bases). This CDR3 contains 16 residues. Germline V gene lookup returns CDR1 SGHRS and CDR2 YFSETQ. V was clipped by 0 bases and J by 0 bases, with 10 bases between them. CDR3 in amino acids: CASSLEGRSSYNEQFF. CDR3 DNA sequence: TGCGCCAGCAGCTTGGAAGGGAGGAGCTCCTACAATGAGCAGTTCTTC.